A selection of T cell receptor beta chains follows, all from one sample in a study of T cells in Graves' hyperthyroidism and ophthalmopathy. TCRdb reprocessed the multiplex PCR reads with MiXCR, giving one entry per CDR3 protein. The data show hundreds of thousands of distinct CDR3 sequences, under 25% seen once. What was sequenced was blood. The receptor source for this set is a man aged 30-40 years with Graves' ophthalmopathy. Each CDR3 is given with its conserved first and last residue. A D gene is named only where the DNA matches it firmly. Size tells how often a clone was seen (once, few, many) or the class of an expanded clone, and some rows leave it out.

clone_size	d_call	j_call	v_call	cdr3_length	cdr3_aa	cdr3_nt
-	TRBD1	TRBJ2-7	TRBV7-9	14	CASSLSPGTDEQYF	TGTGCCAGCAGCTTAAGTCCCGGGACAGATGAGCAGTACTTC
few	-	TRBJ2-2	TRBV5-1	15	CASRSGGTNTGELFF	TGCGCCAGCAGGTCGGGCGGGACGAACACCGGGGAGCTGTTTTTT
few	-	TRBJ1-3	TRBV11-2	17	CASSLALAAFSGNTIYF	TGTGCCAGCAGCTTAGCCCTCGCCGCCTTCTCTGGAAACACCATATATTTT
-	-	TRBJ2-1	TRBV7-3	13	CASRLEDYNEQFF	TGTGCCAGCCGACTAGAGGATTACAATGAGCAGTTCTTC
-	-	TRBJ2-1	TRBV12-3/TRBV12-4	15	CASSPGRFAYNEQFF	TGTGCCAGCAGTCCTGGTCGGTTCGCCTACAATGAGCAGTTCTTC
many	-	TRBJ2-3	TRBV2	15	CASSEANRGVDTQYF	TGTGCCAGCAGTGAAGCAAATAGGGGAGTGGATACGCAGTATTTT
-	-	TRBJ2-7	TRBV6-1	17	CASSEHDRTAYGYEQYF	TGTGCCAGCAGTGAACACGATCGGACAGCATATGGCTACGAGCAGTACTTC
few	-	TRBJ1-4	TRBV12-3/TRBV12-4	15	CASRTRQALNEKLFF	TGTGCCAGCAGAACAAGACAGGCCTTAAATGAAAAACTGTTTTTT
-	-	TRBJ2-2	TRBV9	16	CASSVTWTANTGELFF	TGTGCCAGCAGCGTAACTTGGACAGCAAACACCGGGGAGCTGTTTTTT
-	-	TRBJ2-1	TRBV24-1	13	CATSDGQTGEQFF	TGTGCCACCAGTGATGGACAGACTGGTGAGCAGTTCTTC
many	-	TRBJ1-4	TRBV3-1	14	CASSQGTGYEKLFF	TGTGCCAGCAGCCAAGGGACTGGCTATGAAAAACTGTTTTTT
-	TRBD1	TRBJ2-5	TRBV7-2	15	CASRGGFPYQETQYF	TGTGCCAGCAGAGGGGGCTTCCCGTACCAAGAGACCCAGTACTTC
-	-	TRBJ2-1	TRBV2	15	CASSANRGGPNEQFF	TGTGCCAGCAGTGCAAACAGGGGAGGTCCCAATGAGCAGTTCTTC
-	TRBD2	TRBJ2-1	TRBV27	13	CATSSGYYNEQFF	TGTGCCACTTCTAGCGGGTACTACAATGAGCAGTTCTTC